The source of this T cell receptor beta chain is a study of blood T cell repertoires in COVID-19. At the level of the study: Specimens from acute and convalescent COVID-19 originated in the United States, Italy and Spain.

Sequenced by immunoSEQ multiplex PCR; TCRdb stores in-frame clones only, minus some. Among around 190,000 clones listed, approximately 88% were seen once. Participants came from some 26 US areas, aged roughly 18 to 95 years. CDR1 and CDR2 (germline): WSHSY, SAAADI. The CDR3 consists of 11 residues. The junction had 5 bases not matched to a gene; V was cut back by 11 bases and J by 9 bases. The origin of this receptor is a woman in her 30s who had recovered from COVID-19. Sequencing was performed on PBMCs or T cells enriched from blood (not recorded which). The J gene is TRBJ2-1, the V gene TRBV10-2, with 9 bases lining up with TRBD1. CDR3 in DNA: TGCGCCGGCACAGGGGGCGGTGAGCAGTTCTTC. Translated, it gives CAGTGGGEQFF.